Reported below is one TCR beta chain. No antigen is known for it. These data are taken from a study of cytomegalovirus exposure and HLA in healthy donors. As for the study in general: Among the 300 to 400 donors who were genotyped, approximately 84% fell in the genetic ancestry cluster that is associated with self-reported Caucasian donors.

Primers for the PCR totalled 60 Vbeta and 13 Jbeta. Sequenced by immunoSEQ multiplex PCR; TCRdb stores in-frame clones only, minus some. The repertoire table contains tens of thousands of clones. General observations from the study: Among donors in an Asian-associated ancestry cluster, a later analysis reportedly found fewer N-insertions than the approximately 670-donor mean. The classifier was said to identify cytomegalovirus status with high specificity and sensitivity.

Samples came from healthy bone marrow donors. Trimming took 5 bases from V and 1 from J, leaving 6 bases between them. Germline V gene sequence: CDR1 SNHLY, CDR2 FYNNEI. The CDR3 has 14 amino acids. The V call is TRBV2, the J call TRBJ2-6; D gene ambiguous. Material: PBMCs. The origin of this receptor is a woman between 18 and 29 years old in good health and CMV-seronegative. The CDR3 reads CASSSESGANVLTF. The CDR3 nucleotides are TGTGCCAGCAGTAGCGAATCTGGGGCCAACGTCCTGACTTTC. Together with reference TRBV2 and TRBJ2-6, the CDR3 gives the full variable domain: EPEVTQTPSHQVTQMGQEVILRCVPISNHLYFYWYRQILGQKVEFLVSFYNNEISEKSEIFDDQFSVERPDGSNFTLKIRSTKLEDSAMYFCASSSESGANVLTFGAGSRLTVL.